These T cell receptor beta chains were read from a single sample in a study of T-cell reconstitution after alpha-beta-depleted transplantation in children. TCRdb reanalysed the PCR reads using MiXCR and keeps one entry per CDR3 protein. The table lists 500,000 or so distinct CDR3 sequences, 32% of them singletons. The input for sequencing was PBMCs from the stem cell graft donor, taken from the stem cell graft. These receptors were collected from a human donor who donated a stem cell graft to a child with aplastic anemia. CDR3s include the opening cysteine and the closing phenylalanine or tryptophan. D genes are given only for firm matches. Size tells how often a clone was seen (once, few, many) or the class of an expanded clone, and some rows leave it out.

. few TRBJ2-1 TRBV12-3/TRBV12-4 TGTGCCAGCAGTTTAGGGCAGGGGGGTTACTACAATGAGCAGTTCTTC CASSLGQGGYYNEQFF
. few TRBJ2-4 TRBV7-2 TGTGCCAGCAGCCCTGGGGTCGGGAGAGCCAAAAACATTCAGTACTTC CASSPGVGRAKNIQYF
. few TRBJ1-2 TRBV5-1 TGCGCCAGCAGCATCAACGGATTCTATGGCTACACCTTC CASSINGFYGYTF
TRBD2 once TRBJ2-4 TRBV10-3 TGTGCCATCAGTGAGTCTAGCGGGAGGGCCGATATGAGTAGCATTCAGTACTTC CAISESSGRADMSSIQYF
. . TRBJ1-1 TRBV18 TGTGCCAGCTCACCGGAGGGACGCAAAAACACTGAAGCTTTCTTT CASSPEGRKNTEAFF
. few TRBJ1-1 TRBV24-1 TGTGCCACCAGTTCTCCGGGGCCGCACACTGAAGCTTTCTTT CATSSPGPHTEAFF
. . TRBJ2-3 TRBV24-1 TGTGCCACCAGCGTCCGGGGGCGCACAGATACGCAGTATTTT CATSVRGRTDTQYF
TRBD1 few TRBJ1-1 TRBV6-5 TGTGCCAGCAGTCGCCGACAGGGGGACACTGAAGCTTTCTTT CASSRRQGDTEAFF
TRBD1 . TRBJ2-7 TRBV19 TGTGCCAGGGTTTTAGGGGGCGCGTCCTACGAGCAGTACTTC CARVLGGASYEQYF
TRBD1 . TRBJ1-2 TRBV7-9 TGTGCCAGCAGCTTCGGACAGGGGAGAGACTATGGCTACACCTTC CASSFGQGRDYGYTF
. few TRBJ2-4 TRBV7-2 TGTGCCAGCAGCTCAAGGACTTTTAACATTCAGTACTTC CASSSRTFNIQYF